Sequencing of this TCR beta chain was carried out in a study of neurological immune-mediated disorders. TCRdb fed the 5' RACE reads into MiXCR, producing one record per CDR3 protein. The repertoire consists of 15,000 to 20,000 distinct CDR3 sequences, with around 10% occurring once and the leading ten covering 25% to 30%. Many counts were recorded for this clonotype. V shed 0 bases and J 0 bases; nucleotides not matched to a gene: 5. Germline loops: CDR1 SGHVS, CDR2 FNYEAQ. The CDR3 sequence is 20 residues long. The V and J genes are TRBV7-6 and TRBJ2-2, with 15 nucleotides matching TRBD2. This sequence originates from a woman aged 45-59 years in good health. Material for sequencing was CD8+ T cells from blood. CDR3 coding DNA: TGTGCCAGCAGCTTAGCACCGGGACTAGCGGGAGGTTCGAACACCGGGGAGCTGTTTTTT. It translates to CASSLAPGLAGGSNTGELFF.